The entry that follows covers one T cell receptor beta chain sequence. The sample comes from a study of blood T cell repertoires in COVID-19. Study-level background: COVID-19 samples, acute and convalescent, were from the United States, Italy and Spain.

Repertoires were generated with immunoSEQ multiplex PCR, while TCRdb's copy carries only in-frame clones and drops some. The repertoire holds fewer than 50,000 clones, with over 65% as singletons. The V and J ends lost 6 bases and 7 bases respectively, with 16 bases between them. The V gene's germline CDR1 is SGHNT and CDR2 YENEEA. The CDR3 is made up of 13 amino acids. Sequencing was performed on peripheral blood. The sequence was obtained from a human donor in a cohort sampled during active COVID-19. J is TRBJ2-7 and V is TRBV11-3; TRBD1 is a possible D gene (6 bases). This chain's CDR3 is CASSLDSRMEQYF. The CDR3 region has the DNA TGTGCCAGCAGTTTGGACAGTCGGATGGAGCAGTACTTC.